The 4 T cell receptor beta chains reported below all come from one sample, sequenced in a study of identical twins. MiXCR was run by TCRdb on the 5' RACE reads, yielding one entry per CDR3 protein. Altogether about 690,000 distinct CDR3 sequences are present, 5.5% to 6.5% being singletons, with the ten largest covering approximately 2%. What was sequenced was naive T cells sorted from blood. The receptors shown here come from a man younger than 30 in good health.

This clonotype has a handful of counts. J is TRBJ2-7 and V is TRBV5-1; D is possibly TRBD1 (6 bases). Between the trimmed V and J ends, which lost 4 bases and 2 bases, there was a span of 13 bases. The CDR3 covers 14 residues. CDR1 SGHRS and CDR2 YFSETQ come from the germline V gene. CDR3 sequence (DNA): TGCGCCAGCAGCGATGGGGGCCCTACCTACGAGCAGTACGTC. Its translation is CASSDGGPTYEQYV.

In its sample, this clonotype was seen a few times. The chain is built from TRBV28 and TRBJ2-5; 7 bases align to TRBD2. V trimming: 5 bases; J trimming: 2 bases; junction bases outside the gene matches: 5. Germline V gene data show CDR1 as MDHEN and CDR2 as SYDVKM. The CDR3 is made up of 14 amino acids. The CDR3 DNA reads TGTGCCAGCAGTCACGGACTAGTACAAGAGACCCAGTACTTC. This translates into CASSHGLVQETQYF.

The chain uses TRBV6-5 and TRBJ2-2, with D unresolved. V was pared by 0 bases and J by 8 bases, with 7 bases between. The CDR3 loop spans 13 amino acids. In germline, CDR1 is MNHEY, CDR2 SVGAGI. Written as DNA, the CDR3 is TGTGCCAGCAGTTACTCCCGCGGAGGGGAGCTGTTTTTT. It translates to CASSYSRGGELFF.

The chain uses TRBV7-9 and TRBJ1-1, with D perhaps matching TRBD1 (5 bases). Trimming removed 4 bases at V and 4 bases at J, with 19 bases between. Germline lookup yields CDR1 SEHNR and CDR2 FQNEAQ (reference sequence). The CDR3 length is 16 residues. CDR3 nucleotides: TGTGCCAGCAGCTCCACCCCTGGGGGGGGAGGCACTGAAGCTTTCTTT. This encodes CASSSTPGGGGTEAFF.